The next 13 T cell receptor beta chains were all read from a single sample in a study of T cell repertoires in cytomegalovirus infection. In TCRdb, the reads were re-called with MiXCR into one record per CDR3 protein. The sample carries hundreds of thousands of distinct CDR3 sequences, less than 25% recorded once. Sequencing was performed on CD8+ T cells from PBMCs. All receptors come from a human donor in good health (CMV status not recorded). Some clones in this sample may be carry-over from other donors' samples.

This rearrangement joins TRBV6-2 or TRBV6-3 to TRBJ1-1, with 7 bases fitting TRBD1. The CDR3 is 16 residues long. Unmatched junction bases numbered 8, after V lost 4 bases and J lost 0 bases. The germline V gene has CDR1 MNHEY and CDR2 SVGEGT. The CDR3 protein is CASSSLGTDLNTEAFF. CDR3 in DNA: TGTGCCAGCAGTTCCCTCGGGACAGACTTGAACACTGAAGCTTTCTTT.

The rearrangement uses TRBV20-1 and TRBJ1-1; D is undetermined. The germline V gene encodes CDR1 DFQATT and CDR2 SNEGSKA (reference sequence). The CDR3 runs to 14 residues. Trimming pared 3 bases from V and 0 bases from J, leaving 11 bases between. The DNA of the CDR3 is TGCAGTGCTAGCCCCCGAGGAATGAACACTGAAGCTTTCTTT. Protein sequence: CSASPRGMNTEAFF.

Notes on this clonotype: With a much larger clone just one base away, this may be a read error. The V call is TRBV7-6, the J call TRBJ1-5; a possible D gene is TRBD1 (5 bases). Germline assignment: CDR1 SGHVS and CDR2 FNYEAQ. The V and J ends lost 5 bases and 9 bases respectively, with 11 bases between them. There are 12 residues in the CDR3. In nucleotides, the CDR3 is TGTGCCAGCAGCGGGACGTTGCGGCCCCAGCATTTT. Protein product: CASSGTLRPQHF.

Notes on this clonotype: Relative to the germline gene, one junction end is altered; a read error may explain this. V is TRBV7-9 and J is TRBJ1-4; D is possibly TRBD1 (5 bases). The CDR3 totals 14 residues. CDR1 and CDR2 from the germline V gene are SEHNR and FQNEAQ (reference sequence). As DNA, the CDR3 is TGTGTCAGCAGCTTACCAGGGTCCAGTGAAAAACTGTTTTTT. The encoded protein is CVSSLPGSSEKLFF.

This clonotype was seen a handful of times. V is TRBV28 and J is TRBJ2-3; the D gene is possibly TRBD1 (5 bases). The length of the CDR3 is 17 residues. V lost 3 bases and J lost 0, with 16 bases in between. The V gene's germline CDR1 is MDHEN and CDR2 SYDVKM. The CDR3 DNA follows: TGTGCCAGCAGTTTTAATCCCCGGGCAGGGAGCACAGATACGCAGTATTTT. As protein: CASSFNPRAGSTDTQYF.

Remarks on this clonotype: This may stem from a read error, because a much larger clone lies one nucleotide away. The gene calls are TRBV6-8 and TRBJ2-5; D not resolved. CDR1 is MNHGY and CDR2 is SAAAGT in the germline V gene. This CDR3 is built from 14 residues. CDR3 sequence reads: CANSYRRAGETQYF. CDR3 bases: TGTGCCAACAGTTACCGAAGGGCCGGAGAGACCCAGTACTTC.

This clonotype was counted a few times. This chain uses TRBV6-6 with TRBJ2-7; the D gene is possibly TRBD1 (6 bases). The CDR3 runs 13 residues. The germline V gene encodes CDR1 MNHNY and CDR2 SVGAGI (reference sequence). V was trimmed by 7 bases and J by 1 base, leaving 11 bases between them. This CDR3 is CASTHRESYEQYV. The CDR3 DNA sequence: TGTGCCAGCACCCACAGGGAGTCCTACGAGCAGTACGTC.

This clonotype has a count of ten or more. This chain uses TRBV7-2 with TRBJ2-3; 9 nucleotides align to TRBD2. Germline CDR1 reads SGHTA; CDR2 reads FQGNSA. This CDR3 has 19 amino acids. The J segment lost 0 bases and the V segment lost 3 bases, leaving 13 bases of the junction unmatched. CDR3 DNA sequence: TGTGCCAGCAGCTTTTGGAAGAGGGCGGGGGGGCCTAGCACAGATACGCAGTATTTT. This sequence encodes CASSFWKRAGGPSTDTQYF.

In the case of this clonotype: This clone may be a read error of a much larger clone one base away. The chain has TRBV7-9 and TRBJ1-4, with D perhaps matching TRBD1 (6 bases). Trimming left V 5 bases short and J 16 bases short, with 20 bases between. The length of the CDR3 is 13 residues. The V gene's germline CDR1 is SEHNR and CDR2 FQNEAQ (reference sequence). As DNA, the CDR3 is TGTGCCAGCAGCGTGGGACAATTCGGCGAACCGTTTTTT. This encodes CASSVGQFGEPFF.

This clonotype was counted many times. This sequence joins TRBV7-9 and TRBJ2-7, with D maybe TRBD1 (6 bases). V shed 5 bases and J shed 0 bases, with 14 bases lying between them. Germline V gives CDR1 SEHNR, CDR2 FQNEAQ (reference sequence). The CDR3 has 15 residues. CDR3 sequence reads: CASSRRTDSSYEQYV. The CDR3, as DNA: TGTGCCAGCAGCCGAAGGACAGATAGCTCCTACGAGCAGTACGTC.

This chain joins TRBV20-1 and TRBJ1-1, with TRBD1 matching 7 bases. Losses at the gene ends were 5 bases for V and 5 bases for J; bases not matched to a gene: 11. Per germline, CDR1 DFQATT and CDR2 SNEGSKA (reference sequence). The CDR3 is made up of 14 amino acids. The CDR3 reads CSAGNRDSKTEAFF. The DNA for the CDR3 is TGCAGTGCTGGAAACCGGGACAGCAAAACTGAAGCTTTCTTT.

A few counts support this clonotype. V is TRBV6-1 and J is TRBJ2-2, with 13 bases lining up with TRBD2. Germline lookup yields CDR1 MNHNS and CDR2 SASEGT. CDR3 length equals 16 residues. J lost 6 bases, V lost 5 bases, and 6 bases had no gene match. CDR3 sequence: CASSSPGLAGAGELFF. DNA of the CDR3: TGTGCCAGCAGTTCCCCTGGACTAGCGGGGGCCGGGGAGCTGTTTTTT.

This clonotype was detected only a few times. The rearrangement links TRBV2 to TRBJ1-4; a possible D gene is TRBD1 (5 bases). CDR3 length equals 14 residues. Trimming pared 8 bases from V and 6 bases from J, leaving 16 bases between. The germline V gene has CDR1 SNHLY and CDR2 FYNNEI. The CDR3 bases are TGTGCCAGCCGACCCGGCGGGGGGTATGAAAAACTGTTTTTT. It is translated as CASRPGGGYEKLFF. The whole variable domain, remainder taken from reference TRBV2 and TRBJ1-4, is EPEVTQTPSHQVTQMGQEVILRCVPISNHLYFYWYRQILGQKVEFLVSFYNNEISEKSEIFDDQFSVERPDGSNFTLKIRSTKLEDSAMYFCASRPGGGYEKLFFGSGTQLSVL.